This TCR beta chain came from a study of T cell responses to AZD1222 COVID-19 vaccine. J was trimmed by 0 bases and V by 4 bases; bases with no gene match: 4. Germline V gene data show CDR1 as LNHDA and CDR2 as SQIVND (reference sequence). CDR3 length equals 15 residues. Data came from immunoSEQ multiplex PCR; TCRdb stores just in-frame clones and leaves some out. This table has 80,000 or so clones, approximately 86% appearing once. Source: peripheral blood, taken on day 0 of MenACWY control vaccination. V usage is TRBV19 and J usage is TRBJ2-5; 8 bases are a match to TRBD2. This clonotype originated in an adult in good health. Here the CDR3 DNA reads TGTGCCAGTAGTACTGGCGGGGGGTACCAAGAGACCCAGTACTTC. Protein product: CASSTGGGYQETQYF.